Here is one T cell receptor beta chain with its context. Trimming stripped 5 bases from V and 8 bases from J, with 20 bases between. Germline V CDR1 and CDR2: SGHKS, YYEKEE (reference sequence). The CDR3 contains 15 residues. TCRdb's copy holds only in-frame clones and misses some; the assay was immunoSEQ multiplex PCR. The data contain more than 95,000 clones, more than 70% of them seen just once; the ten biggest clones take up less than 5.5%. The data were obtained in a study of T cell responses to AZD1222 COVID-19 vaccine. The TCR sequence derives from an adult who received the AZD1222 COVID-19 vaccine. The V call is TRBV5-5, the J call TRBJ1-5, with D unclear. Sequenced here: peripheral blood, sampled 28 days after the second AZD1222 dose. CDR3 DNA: TGTGCCAGCAGACCAACACCGATCGGACTAGAGCCCCAGCATTTT. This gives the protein CASRPTPIGLEPQHF.